Below are 25 T cell receptor beta chains sequenced from a single sample in a study of blood T cell repertoires in COVID-19. TCRdb keeps only in-frame clones here, not all; method: immunoSEQ multiplex PCR. The sample shows about 280,000 clones, 82% of them seen only once. Sequencing was done on a sample of PBMCs or T cells enriched from blood (not recorded which). These TCRs come from a man aged 35 to 55 who had been exposed to COVID-19.

This chain's CDR3 is CASSLGTGEQYF. CDR3 bases: TGTGCCAGCAGCTTGGGCACAGGCGAGCAGTACTTC. This chain connects TRBV5-6 to TRBJ2-7; D perhaps matches TRBD1 (5 bases). CDR1 SGHDT and CDR2 YYEEEE come from the germline V gene. The CDR3 sequence is 12 residues long. Trimming stripped 0 bases from V and 6 bases from J, with 7 bases between.

The chain carries TRBV6-4 and TRBJ2-4; 9 bases match TRBD1. The V and J ends lost 2 bases and 2 bases, in that order; junction bases with no gene match: 7. CDR3 length: 17 residues. Germline V gene sequence: CDR1 MRHNA, CDR2 SNTAGT. CDR3 in amino acids: CASSDETGGCTKNIQYF. CDR3 DNA sequence: TGTGCCAGCAGTGACGAGACAGGGGGTTGCACCAAAAACATTCAGTACTTC.

This chain's CDR3 is CASSQDQGLGYTF. For the CDR3, the DNA is TGTGCCAGCAGCCAAGACCAGGGGCTGGGCTACACCTTC. This chain joins TRBV3-1 (or the pseudogene TRBV3-2) and TRBJ1-2, with TRBD1 as a possible D gene (6 bases). The germline V and J ends were trimmed by 0 bases and 8 bases, with 10 bases remaining between them. Looked up from germline, CDR1 is LGHDT and CDR2 is YNNKEL (reference sequence). The CDR3 sequence is 13 residues long.

This clone has just one count. The V gene is TRBV5-1, the J gene TRBJ1-2, with no clear D. CDR3 size: 13 residues. The germline V gene has CDR1 SGHRS and CDR2 YFSETQ. V shed 0 bases and J shed 3 bases, with 6 bases lying between them. Written as DNA, the CDR3 is TGCGCCAGCAGCTTGGGACACGACTATGGCTACACCTTC. Amino acid sequence: CASSLGHDYGYTF.

The chain joins TRBV14 to TRBJ1-6, with D possibly TRBD1 on 5 matching bases. The CDR3 length is 14 residues. In germline, CDR1 is SGHDN, CDR2 FVKESK. V shed 4 bases and J shed 3 bases, with 7 bases lying between them. CDR3: CASSPTGYNSPLHF. The CDR3 DNA is TGTGCCAGCAGCCCTACAGGCTATAATTCACCCCTCCACTTT.

The CDR3: CASSLGQPNGYTF. Written as DNA, the CDR3 is TGTGCCAGCAGCCTCGGACAGCCAAATGGCTACACCTTC. The rearrangement joins TRBV14 to TRBJ1-2, with D possibly being TRBD1 (6 bases). The CDR3 is 13 amino acids. V dropped 4 bases and J dropped 6 bases, with 12 bases sitting between them. Germline V gene lookup returns CDR1 SGHDN and CDR2 FVKESK.

With respect to this clone: A read error is possible here, since a much larger clone lies one base away. Different DNA sequences within this sample yield the same CDR3. For the CDR3, the DNA is TGTGCCAGCAGCTTAGGGACTAGCGGGGGATACAATGAGCAGTTCTTC. Translated, it gives CASSLGTSGGYNEQFF. This rearrangement joins TRBV7-3 to TRBJ2-1, with 14 positions matching TRBD2. Germline lookup yields CDR1 SGHTA and CDR2 FQGTGA. The trim removed 2 bases at V and 4 bases at J, leaving 1 base unmatched. The CDR3 is made up of 16 amino acids.

The chain carries TRBV27 and TRBJ2-7, with 7 bases matching TRBD1. The CDR3 spans 13 residues. Germline loops: CDR1 MNHEY, CDR2 SMNVEV (reference sequence). Trimming cost V 10 bases and J 1 base; bases outside gene matches: 7. The DNA for the CDR3 is TGTGCCACCAGCCGGGACAGATCCTACGAGCAGTACTTC. As protein: CATSRDRSYEQYF.

The chain uses TRBV6-4 and TRBJ2-7; D remains unclear. This CDR3 has 13 residues. The V end lost 6 bases, the J end lost 6 bases, and 15 bases lay between the germline ends. Germline V lookup: CDR1 MRHNA, CDR2 SNTAGT. CDR3 bases: TGTGCCAGCAGCACGCGGATTTCGACCGAGCAGTACTTC. It translates to CASSTRISTEQYF.

CDR3 protein: CASSDAGIPNEKLFF. CDR3 DNA: TGCGCCAGCAGCGACGCAGGGATTCCTAATGAAAAACTGTTTTTT. The chain links TRBV4-1 to TRBJ1-4, with D tentatively TRBD1 (5 bases). Trimming pared 5 bases from V and 3 bases from J, leaving 13 bases between. CDR3 length: 15 amino acids. Germline V gives CDR1 MGHRA, CDR2 YSYEKL.

V and J are TRBV30 and TRBJ1-2; possibly TRBD1 for D (5 bases). CDR1 and CDR2 (germline): GTSNPN, SVGIG (reference sequence). With 2 bases removed from V and 2 bases from J, the gap between germline ends came to 15 bases. The CDR3 sequence is 15 residues long. This CDR3 reads CAWSRGGGTNYGYTF. The CDR3 DNA follows: TGTGCCTGGAGTCGCGGGGGGGGTACCAACTATGGCTACACCTTC.

The chain has TRBV19 and TRBJ2-3; TRBD2 matches 11 bases. The V gene end was trimmed by 10 bases and the J gene end by 5 bases; junction bases not matched to a gene: 2. CDR3 size: 12 residues. Germline CDR1 is LNHDA and CDR2 is SQIVND (reference sequence). CDR3: CATGLAGDTQYF. The DNA of the CDR3 is TGTGCCACCGGACTAGCGGGAGATACGCAGTATTTT. Looking up the rest from reference TRBV19 and TRBJ2-3 gives the full variable domain: DGGITQSPKYLFRKEGQNVTLSCEQNLNHDAMYWYRQDPGQGLRLIYYSQIVNDFQKGDIAEGYSVSREKKESFPLTVTSAQKNPTAFYLCATGLAGDTQYFGPGTRLTVL.

The V and J genes are TRBV14 and TRBJ1-1; perhaps TRBD1 as D (6 bases). CDR3 length: 13 amino acids. Trimming stripped 6 bases from V and 4 bases from J, with 12 bases between. CDR1 is SGHDN and CDR2 is FVKESK in the germline V gene. CDR3 DNA: TGTGCCAGCAGGTCAGGGGTGAGCACTGAAGCTTTCTTT. Amino acids: CASRSGVSTEAFF.

The chain couples TRBV29-1 to TRBJ2-7, with TRBD1 matching over 8 bases. This CDR3 region has 14 residues. Per germline, CDR1 SQVTM and CDR2 ANQGSEA. Trimming took 4 bases from V and 2 from J; bases not matched to a gene: 7. The CDR3 sequence is CSVGPVTGAYEQYF. The CDR3 nucleotides read TGCAGCGTTGGCCCCGTGACAGGGGCCTACGAGCAGTACTTC.

The V call is TRBV5-4, the J call TRBJ2-1; 8 nucleotides agree with TRBD2. The CDR3 is 13 amino acids. Losses at the gene ends were 5 bases for V and 6 bases for J; bases not matched to a gene: 4. Germline values: CDR1 SGHNT, CDR2 YYREEE (reference sequence). CDR3 nucleotide sequence: TGTGCCAGCAGTTTGAGCGGGGGCAATGAGCAGTTCTTC. It specifies CASSLSGGNEQFF.

A remark on this clone: One end of the junction is discordant with germline, which a read error may explain. The chain uses TRBV5-8 and TRBJ2-5; D remains ambiguous. CDR3 size: 12 residues. From germline, CDR1 is SGHTS and CDR2 YDEGEE. The CDR3 coding sequence is TGTGCCAGCATGGCCCAAGAGGAGATCCAGTACTTC. The encoded protein is CASMAQEEIQYF.

The J gene is TRBJ1-5, the V gene TRBV19, with unresolved D. Germline V gene data show CDR1 as LNHDA and CDR2 as SQIVND (reference sequence). Trimming removed 7 bases from V and 5 bases from J, with 12 bases in between. The CDR3 extends over 13 amino acids. In nucleotides, the CDR3 is TGTGCCAGTATGGAGAGGTCTTATCAGCCCCAGCATTTT. It specifies CASMERSYQPQHF.

The V call is TRBV5-1, the J call TRBJ2-5; D might be TRBD2 (5 bases). CDR1 is SGHRS and CDR2 is YFSETQ in the germline V gene. V lost 1 base and J 5 bases, leaving 12 bases between the germline ends. The CDR3 has 14 amino acids. Here the CDR3 DNA reads TGCGCCAGCAGCTTGCGAGGGAGCGCTGAGACCCAGTACTTC. This codes for CASSLRGSAETQYF.

The J gene is TRBJ1-2, the V gene TRBV5-6, with D tentatively TRBD1 (5 bases). The CDR3 extends over 15 amino acids. The germline gives CDR1 SGHDT, CDR2 YYEEEE. V lost 0 bases, J lost 4 bases, and 13 bases lay in between. The CDR3 nucleotides read TGTGCCAGCAGCTTGGAGACAGTGGAGACCTATGGCTACACCTTC. Its protein is CASSLETVETYGYTF.

This clone was detected only once. The CDR3 sequence is CASSEVRGTGEKLFF. Here the CDR3 DNA reads TGTGCCAGCAGTGAAGTTAGGGGTACCGGAGAAAAACTGTTTTTT. This chain connects TRBV6-1 to TRBJ1-4; D perhaps matches TRBD1 (5 bases). The length of the CDR3 is 15 residues. Trimming took off 1 base at V and 8 bases at J, with 14 bases between the two ends. In germline, CDR1 is MNHNS, CDR2 SASEGT.

V usage is TRBV12-3 or TRBV12-4 and J usage is TRBJ1-1, with a possible D match to TRBD1 (5 bases). CDR3 size: 11 residues. V was clipped by 6 bases and J by 10 bases, with 12 bases between them. CDR3 nucleotides: TGTGCCAGCAGGTTCAGGGAAGGAGCTTTCTTT. It encodes CASRFREGAFF.

This rearrangement joins TRBV21-1 to TRBJ2-5; the table's D call TRBD1 went unverified against the DNA. TRBV21-1 is tagged as a pseudogene. The CDR3 is 15 amino acids. DNA of the CDR3: TGTGCCAGCAGCAAAGCGGGTACAGTAAAAGAGACCCAGTACTTC. This codes for CASSKAGTVKETQYF.

The chain employs TRBV7-9 and TRBJ2-3; 8 positions agree with TRBD2. Losses at the gene ends were 1 base for V and 2 bases for J; bases not matched to a gene: 2. The length of the CDR3 is 15 residues. Germline V gene data show CDR1 as SEHNR and CDR2 as FQNEAQ (reference sequence). The CDR3 DNA follows: TGTGCCAGCAGCTTAGAACTAGCGGCCACAGATACGCAGTATTTT. This encodes CASSLELAATDTQYF.

The chain couples TRBV7-6 to TRBJ1-1; the D is unclear. The CDR3 is 15 residues long. Per germline, CDR1 SGHVS and CDR2 FNYEAQ. V lost 5 bases and J lost 3, with 16 bases in between. CDR3 sequence (DNA): TGTGCCAGCAGCGCCGAACCCCGGGGTCACACTGAAGCTTTCTTT. It specifies CASSAEPRGHTEAFF. Variable domain in full (rest from reference TRBV7-6 and TRBJ1-1): GAGVSQSPRYKVTKRGQDVALRCDPISGHVSLYWYRQALGQGPEFLTYFNYEAQQDKSGLPNDRFSAERPEGSISTLTIQRTEQRDSAMYRCASSAEPRGHTEAFFGQGTRLTVV.

The chain uses TRBV30 and TRBJ2-2, with D uncertain. The CDR3 runs to 14 residues. The V gene's germline CDR1 is GTSNPN and CDR2 SVGIG (reference sequence). Trimming pared 2 bases from V and 2 bases from J, leaving 9 bases between. CDR3 residues: CAWSRGPNTGELFF. DNA for the CDR3: TGTGCCTGGAGTAGAGGTCCTAACACCGGGGAGCTGTTTTTT.